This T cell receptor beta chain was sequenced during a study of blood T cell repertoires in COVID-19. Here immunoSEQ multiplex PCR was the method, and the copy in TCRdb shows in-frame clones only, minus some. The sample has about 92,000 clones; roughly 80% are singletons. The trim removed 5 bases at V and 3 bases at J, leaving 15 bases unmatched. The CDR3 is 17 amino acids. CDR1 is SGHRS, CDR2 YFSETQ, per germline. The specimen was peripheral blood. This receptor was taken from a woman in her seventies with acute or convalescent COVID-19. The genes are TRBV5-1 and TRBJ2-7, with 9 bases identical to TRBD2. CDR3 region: CASRFVPLPSGDYEQYF. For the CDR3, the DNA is TGCGCCAGCAGATTTGTACCGTTACCTAGCGGGGACTACGAGCAGTACTTC.